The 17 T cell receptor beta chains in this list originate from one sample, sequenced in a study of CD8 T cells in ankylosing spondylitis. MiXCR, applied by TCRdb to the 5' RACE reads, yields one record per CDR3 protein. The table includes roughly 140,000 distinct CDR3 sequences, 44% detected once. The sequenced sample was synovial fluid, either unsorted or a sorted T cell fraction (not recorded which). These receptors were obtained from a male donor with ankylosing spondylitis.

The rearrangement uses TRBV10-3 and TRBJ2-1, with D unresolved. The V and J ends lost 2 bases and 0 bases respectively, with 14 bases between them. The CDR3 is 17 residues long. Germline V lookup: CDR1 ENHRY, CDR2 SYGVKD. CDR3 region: CAISERRSPSSYNEQFF. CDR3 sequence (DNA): TGTGCCATCAGTGAGCGGCGTAGCCCAAGCTCCTACAATGAGCAGTTCTTC.

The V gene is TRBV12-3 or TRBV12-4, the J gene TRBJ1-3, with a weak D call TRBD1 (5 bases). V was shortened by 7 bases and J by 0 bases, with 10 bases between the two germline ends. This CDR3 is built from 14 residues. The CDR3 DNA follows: TGTGCCAGCAACGAGCAGGGCTCTGGAAACACCATATATTTT. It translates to CASNEQGSGNTIYF.

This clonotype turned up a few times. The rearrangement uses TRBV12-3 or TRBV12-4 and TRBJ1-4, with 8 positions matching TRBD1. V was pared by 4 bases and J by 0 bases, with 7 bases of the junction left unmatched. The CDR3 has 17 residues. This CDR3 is CASSCGTGVATNEKLFF. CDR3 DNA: TGTGCCAGCAGTTGTGGGACAGGAGTTGCAACTAATGAAAAACTGTTTTTT.

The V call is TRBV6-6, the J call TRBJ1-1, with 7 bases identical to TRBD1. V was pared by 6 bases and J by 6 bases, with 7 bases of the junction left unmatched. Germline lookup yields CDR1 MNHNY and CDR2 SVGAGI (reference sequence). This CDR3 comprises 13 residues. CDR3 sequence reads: CASRTQGYAEAFF. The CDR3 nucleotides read TGTGCCAGCAGGACACAGGGGTACGCTGAAGCTTTCTTT.

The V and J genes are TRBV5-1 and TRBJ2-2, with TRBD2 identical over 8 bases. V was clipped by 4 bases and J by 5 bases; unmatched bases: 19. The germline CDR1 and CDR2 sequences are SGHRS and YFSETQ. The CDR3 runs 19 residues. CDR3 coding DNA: TGCGCCAGCAGCCTGTTGGTTAGTGTAGCGGGAAGAAGAACCGGGGAGCTGTTTTTT. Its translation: CASSLLVSVAGRRTGELFF.

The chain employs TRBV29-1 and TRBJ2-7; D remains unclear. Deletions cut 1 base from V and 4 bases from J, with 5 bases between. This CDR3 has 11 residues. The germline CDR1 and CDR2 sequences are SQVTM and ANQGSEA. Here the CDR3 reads CSVEGQYEQYF. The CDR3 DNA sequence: TGCAGCGTTGAAGGGCAGTACGAGCAGTACTTC.

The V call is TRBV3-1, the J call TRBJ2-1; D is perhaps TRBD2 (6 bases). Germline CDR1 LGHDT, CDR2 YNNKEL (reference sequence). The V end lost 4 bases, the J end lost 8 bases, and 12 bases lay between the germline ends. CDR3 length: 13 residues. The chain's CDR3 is CASSPTSAHEQFF. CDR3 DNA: TGTGCCAGCAGCCCGACTAGTGCCCATGAGCAGTTCTTC.

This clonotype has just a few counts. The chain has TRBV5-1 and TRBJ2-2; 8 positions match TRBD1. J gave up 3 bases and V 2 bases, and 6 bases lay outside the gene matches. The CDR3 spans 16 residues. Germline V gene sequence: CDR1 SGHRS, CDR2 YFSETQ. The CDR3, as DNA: TGCGCCAGCAGCTTACCGGACAGGGACTACACCGGGGAGCTGTTTTTT. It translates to CASSLPDRDYTGELFF.

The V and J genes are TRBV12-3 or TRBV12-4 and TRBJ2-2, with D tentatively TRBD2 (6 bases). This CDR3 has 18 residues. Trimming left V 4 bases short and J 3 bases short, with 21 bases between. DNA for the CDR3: TGTGCCAGCAGTTGGGAGAGGCGGGCGGGAACTTACACCGGGGAGCTGTTTTTT. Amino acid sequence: CASSWERRAGTYTGELFF.

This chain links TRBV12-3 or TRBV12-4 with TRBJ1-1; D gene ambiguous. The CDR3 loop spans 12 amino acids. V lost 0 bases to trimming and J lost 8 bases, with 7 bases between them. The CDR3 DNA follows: TGTGCCAGCAGTTTAGCGCGCAAAGAAGCTTTCTTT. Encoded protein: CASSLARKEAFF.

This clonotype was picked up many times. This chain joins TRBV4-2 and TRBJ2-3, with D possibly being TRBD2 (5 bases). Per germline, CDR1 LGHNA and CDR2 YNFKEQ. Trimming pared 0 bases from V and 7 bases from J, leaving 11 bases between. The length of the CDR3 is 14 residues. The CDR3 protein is CASSQESGIYTQYF. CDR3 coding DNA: TGTGCCAGCAGCCAAGAAAGCGGAATCTATACGCAGTATTTT.

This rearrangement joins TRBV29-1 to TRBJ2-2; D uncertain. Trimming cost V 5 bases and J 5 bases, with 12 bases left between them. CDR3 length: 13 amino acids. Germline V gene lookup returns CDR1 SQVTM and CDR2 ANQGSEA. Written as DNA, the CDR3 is TGCAGCGTTTATCTGGAGAGAACCGGGGAGCTGTTTTTT. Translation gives CSVYLERTGELFF.

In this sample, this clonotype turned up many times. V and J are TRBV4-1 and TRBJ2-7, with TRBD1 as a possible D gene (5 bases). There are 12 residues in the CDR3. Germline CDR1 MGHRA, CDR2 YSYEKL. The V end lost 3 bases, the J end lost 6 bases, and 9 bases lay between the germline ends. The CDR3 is CASSHPGFEQYF. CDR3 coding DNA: TGCGCCAGCAGCCACCCAGGGTTCGAGCAGTACTTC.

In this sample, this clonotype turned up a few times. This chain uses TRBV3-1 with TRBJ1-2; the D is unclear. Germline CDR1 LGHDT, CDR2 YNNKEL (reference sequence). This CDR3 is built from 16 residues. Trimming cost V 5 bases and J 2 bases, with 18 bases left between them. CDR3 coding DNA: TGTGCCAGCAGCTCCATGGAGGCAGTATTCAACTATGGCTACACCTTC. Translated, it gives CASSSMEAVFNYGYTF.

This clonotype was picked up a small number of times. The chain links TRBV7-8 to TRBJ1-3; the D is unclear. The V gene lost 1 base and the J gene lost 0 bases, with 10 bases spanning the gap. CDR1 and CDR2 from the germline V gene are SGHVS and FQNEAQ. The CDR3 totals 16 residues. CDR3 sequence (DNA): TGTGCCAGCAGCTTAGGGACTTCTGGCTCTGGAAACACCATATATTTT. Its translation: CASSLGTSGSGNTIYF.

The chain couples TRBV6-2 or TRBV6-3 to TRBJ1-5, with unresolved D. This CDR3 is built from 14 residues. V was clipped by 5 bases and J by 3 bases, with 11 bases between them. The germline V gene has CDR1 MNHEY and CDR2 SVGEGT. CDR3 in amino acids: CASSLHGVNQPQHF. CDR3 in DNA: TGTGCCAGCAGTCTCCACGGGGTCAATCAGCCCCAGCATTTT.

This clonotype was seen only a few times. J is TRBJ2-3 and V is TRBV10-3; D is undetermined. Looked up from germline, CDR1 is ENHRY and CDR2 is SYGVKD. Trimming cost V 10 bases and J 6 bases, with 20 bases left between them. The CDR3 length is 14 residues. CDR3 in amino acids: CATCALLRPDTQYF. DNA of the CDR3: TGTGCCACCTGTGCCCTACTTAGACCCGATACGCAGTATTTT.